This TCR beta chain was recovered during a study of blood T cell repertoires in COVID-19. Only in-frame clones appear in the TCRdb table, and some are missing; sequencing was by immunoSEQ multiplex PCR. The sample carries about 160,000 clones, approximately 81% recorded once. CDR1 and CDR2 from the germline V gene are SEHNR and FQNEAQ (reference sequence). CDR3 length: 16 residues. V gave up 4 bases and J gave up 0 bases, with 15 bases separating them. Participant age was roughly 18 to 89 years, and participants resided in 25 or so US areas. Clinical history reported by participants formed the basis on which cohorts were assigned.

The receptor comes from a middle-aged woman with acute COVID-19. The chain joins TRBV7-9 to TRBJ2-5; TRBD2 is a possible D gene (6 bases). What was sequenced was PBMCs or T cells enriched from blood (not recorded which). CDR3 region: CASSSNPLANQETQYF. CDR3 sequence (DNA): TGTGCCAGCAGCTCCAATCCTCTAGCGAACCAAGAGACCCAGTACTTC.